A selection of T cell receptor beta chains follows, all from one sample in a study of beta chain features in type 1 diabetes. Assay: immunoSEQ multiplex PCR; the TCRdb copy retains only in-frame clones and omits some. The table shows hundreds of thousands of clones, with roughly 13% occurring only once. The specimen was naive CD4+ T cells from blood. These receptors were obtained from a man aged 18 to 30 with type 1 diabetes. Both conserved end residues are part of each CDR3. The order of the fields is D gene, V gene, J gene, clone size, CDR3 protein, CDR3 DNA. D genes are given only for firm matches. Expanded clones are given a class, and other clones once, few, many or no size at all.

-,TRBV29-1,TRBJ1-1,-,CSVEDWRNRNTEAFF,TGCAGCGTTGAAGATTGGAGGAACCGGAACACTGAAGCTTTCTTT
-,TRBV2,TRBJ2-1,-,CASSEYALTDLQQFF,TGTGCCAGCAGTGAATACGCCCTCACGGACCTGCAGCAGTTCTTC
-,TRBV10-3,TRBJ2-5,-,CAIRLSGAETQYF,TGTGCCATCAGGCTGTCGGGCGCGGAGACCCAGTACTTC
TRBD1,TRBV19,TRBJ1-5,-,CARAWDRGQVDQPQHF,TGTGCCAGAGCCTGGGACAGGGGGCAGGTTGATCAGCCCCAGCATTTT
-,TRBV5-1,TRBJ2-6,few,CASSFNTGGANVLTF,TGCGCCAGCAGCTTTAATACGGGTGGGGCCAACGTCCTGACTTTC
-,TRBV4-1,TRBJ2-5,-,CASSQPWGGHQTETQYF,TGCGCCAGCAGCCAACCCTGGGGGGGCCACCAAACGGAGACCCAGTACTTC
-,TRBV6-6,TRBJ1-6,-,CASRQGTANSPLHF,TGTGCCAGCAGGCAGGGTACAGCTAATTCACCCCTCCACTTT
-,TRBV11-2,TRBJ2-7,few,CASSGSREQYF,TGTGCCAGCAGCGGAAGTCGCGAGCAGTACTTC
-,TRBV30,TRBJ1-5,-,CAWSGTEKRQPQHF,TGTGCCTGGAGTGGGACAGAAAAGAGACAGCCCCAGCATTTT
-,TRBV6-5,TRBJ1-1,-,CASSYRGRENTEAFF,TGTGCCAGCAGTTATAGGGGACGGGAGAACACTGAAGCTTTCTTT
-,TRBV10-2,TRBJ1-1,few,CASSESQGMNTEAFF,TGCGCCAGCAGTGAGTCCCAGGGGATGAACACTGAAGCTTTCTTT
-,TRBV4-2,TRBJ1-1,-,CASSQEQLAAGNTEAFF,TGTGCCAGCAGCCAAGAACAGTTGGCGGCAGGGAACACTGAAGCTTTCTTT
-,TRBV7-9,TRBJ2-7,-,CATSPRAANYEQYF,TGTGCCACCTCGCCCAGGGCAGCAAACTACGAGCAGTACTTC
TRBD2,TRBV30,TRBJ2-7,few,CAYGAGASYEQYF,TGTGCCTACGGAGCGGGGGCCTCCTACGAGCAGTACTTC
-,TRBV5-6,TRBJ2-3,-,CASSLGTLGSTDTQYF,TGTGCCAGCAGCTTGGGGACGCTTGGGAGCACAGATACGCAGTATTTT
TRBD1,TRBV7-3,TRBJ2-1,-,CASSLSRDRGNEQFF,TGTGCCAGCAGCTTATCCCGGGACAGGGGCAATGAGCAGTTCTTC
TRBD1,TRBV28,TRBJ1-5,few,CASSLKATGTGGNQPQHF,TGTGCCAGCAGTTTAAAAGCGACAGGGACGGGGGGCAATCAGCCCCAGCATTTT
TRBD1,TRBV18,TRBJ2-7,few,CASSPRQGISYEQYF,TGTGCCAGCTCACCGAGACAGGGAATTTCCTACGAGCAGTACTTC
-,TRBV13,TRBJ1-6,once,CASSVDTDLVLSPLHF,TGTGCCAGCAGCGTAGACACAGATCTTGTCCTGTCACCCCTCCACTTT
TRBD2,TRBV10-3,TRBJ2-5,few,CAISEMAGVGETQYF,TGTGCCATCAGTGAGATGGCGGGGGTCGGGGAGACCCAGTACTTC
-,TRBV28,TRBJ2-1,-,CASSLLAEQFF,TGTGCCAGCAGTTTGTTAGCGGAGCAGTTCTTC
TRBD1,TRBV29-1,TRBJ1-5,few,CSVEVGTGGGGPQHF,TGCAGCGTTGAAGTGGGGACAGGGGGTGGAGGGCCCCAGCATTTT
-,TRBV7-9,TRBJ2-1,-,CASSLRSGGFREQFF,TGTGCCAGCAGCTTACGTAGCGGTGGATTCCGGGAGCAGTTCTTC
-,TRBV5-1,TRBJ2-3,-,CASAYGGLSTDTQYF,TGCGCCAGCGCTTATGGCGGCCTTAGCACAGATACGCAGTATTTT
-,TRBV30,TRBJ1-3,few,CAWRGSASDPGNTIYF,TGTGCCTGGAGGGGATCCGCGTCGGACCCTGGAAACACCATATATTTT
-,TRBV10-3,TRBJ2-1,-,CAITDRQGPTYNEQFF,TGTGCCATCACGGACCGACAAGGTCCGACCTACAATGAGCAGTTCTTC
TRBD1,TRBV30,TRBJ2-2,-,CAWRNQGVNTGELFF,TGTGCCTGGAGGAATCAGGGGGTGAACACCGGGGAGCTGTTTTTT
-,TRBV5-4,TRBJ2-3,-,CASSFSGATDTQYF,TGTGCCAGCAGCTTTTCCGGGGCCACAGATACGCAGTATTTT
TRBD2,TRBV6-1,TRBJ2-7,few,CASSTSGSSYEQYF,TGTGCCAGCAGCACTAGCGGGAGCTCCTACGAGCAGTACTTC
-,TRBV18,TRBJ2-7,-,CASSPPGNPRGYEQYF,TGTGCCAGCTCACCCCCGGGAAACCCGAGGGGCTACGAGCAGTACTTC
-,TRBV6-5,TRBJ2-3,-,CASSGPGDTQYF,TGTGCCAGCAGTGGACCAGGAGATACGCAGTATTTT
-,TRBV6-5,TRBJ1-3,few,CASSRASSGNTIYF,TGTGCCAGCAGTCGAGCGAGTTCTGGAAACACCATATATTTT
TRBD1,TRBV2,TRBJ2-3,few,CASSVNRGDTDTQYF,TGTGCCAGCAGTGTTAACAGGGGGGACACAGATACGCAGTATTTT
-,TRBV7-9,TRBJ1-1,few,CASSSRTATNTEAFF,TGTGCCAGCAGCTCCCGGACAGCTACTAACACTGAAGCTTTCTTT
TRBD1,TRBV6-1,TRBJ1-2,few,CASSSTGQPGGYTF,TGTGCCAGCAGTTCAACGGGACAGCCTGGGGGCTACACCTTC
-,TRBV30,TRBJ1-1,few,CAWSRTVMNTEAFF,TGTGCCTGGAGTCGGACGGTGATGAACACTGAAGCTTTCTTT
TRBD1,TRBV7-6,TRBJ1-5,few,CASSETGGSSNQPQHF,TGTGCCAGCAGTGAAACAGGGGGCTCGAGCAATCAGCCCCAGCATTTT
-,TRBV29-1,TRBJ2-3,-,CSVGQGGPTDTQYF,TGCAGCGTTGGCCAAGGGGGTCCTACAGATACGCAGTATTTT
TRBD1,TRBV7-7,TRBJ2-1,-,CASSSTGAQYNEQFF,TGTGCTAGCAGCTCTACAGGGGCCCAATACAATGAGCAGTTCTTC
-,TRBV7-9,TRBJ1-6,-,CASKVWIDPVPNSPLHF,TGTGCCAGCAAGGTGTGGATAGATCCAGTGCCTAATTCACCCCTCCACTTT
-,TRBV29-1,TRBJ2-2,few,CSARLGADTGELFF,TGCAGCGCTCGATTGGGGGCCGACACCGGGGAGCTGTTTTTT